The T cell receptor beta chain described here comes from a study of tumor and adjacent non-tumor tissue in lung cancer. The template was RNA from unsorted bulk tissue. Germline lookup yields CDR1 MNHEY and CDR2 SVGAGI. The CDR3 has 14 residues. To note about this clonotype: At one boundary the junction diverges from the germline segment, which might be a read error.

A modified ARM-PCR protocol with three rounds of nested PCR amplified TCRbeta. From the multiplex PCR reads, TCRdb called clonotypes with MiXCR, one entry per CDR3 protein. Altogether 120,000 or so distinct CDR3 sequences are present, 84% being singletons, with the ten largest covering 22%. The TCR originated in a man in his 70s with non-small cell lung cancer. The rearrangement joins TRBV6-5 to TRBJ2-2, with D perhaps matching TRBD1 (7 bases). The sample comprised lung tumor tissue. The CDR3 reads CASSRGTETGEQFF. CDR3 DNA sequence: TGTGCAAGCAGCCGCGGGACAGAGACCGGGGAGCAGTTTTTT.